This T cell receptor (beta chain) was captured in a study of blood T cells in healthy people across ages. Study information: Template switching captured about one barcoded beta molecule per two T cells. Study conclusions and caveats: Without sorted subsets, naive and antigen-experienced compartments could not be conclusively compared. Expanded clonotype changes were possibly confounded by unknown donor CMV status.

The CDR3 has 17 residues. The germline V gene encodes CDR1 LGHNA and CDR2 YSLEER. Trimming removed 1 base from V and 1 base from J; junction bases left unmatched: 6. Then a second PCR, running roughly 7 to 11 cycles, was carried out with a sample-barcoded 5' primer and a J-beta primer mix. TCRdb recomputed calls from the 5' RACE reads with MiXCR, one row per CDR3 protein. The data hold roughly 500,000 distinct CDR3 sequences, with 27% observed a single time. Turning to this clonotype: Its target is not known.

V and J are TRBV4-3 and TRBJ2-1; 8 bases fit TRBD2. Sample: blood. This receptor was taken from a woman in her 70s in good health. This CDR3 is CASSQGRLAGSYNEQFF. The CDR3 DNA reads as TGCGCCAGCAGCCAAGGAAGGCTAGCGGGTTCCTACAATGAGCAGTTCTTC.